Following are 20 T cell receptor beta chains from one sample sequenced in a study of T-cell reconstitution after alpha-beta-depleted transplantation in children. Unique molecular identifiers were used in preparing the TCRbeta library. TCRdb used MiXCR to reprocess the PCR reads, holding one entry per CDR3 protein. Among roughly 200,000 distinct CDR3 sequences listed, roughly 6.6% were seen once. Material: PBMCs, obtained before TCRalphabeta/CD19-depleted stem cell transplant. The receptors come from a boy aged 2-9 years with acute lymphoblastic leukemia, due to receive a stem cell transplant.

This clonotype was counted at least ten times. This CDR3 reads CSAQYPDGQETQYF. CDR3 DNA: TGCAGTGCACAATACCCGGACGGTCAAGAGACCCAGTACTTC. The gene calls are TRBV20-1 and TRBJ2-5; D uncertain. V was pared by 6 bases and J by 2 bases, with 16 bases between. This CDR3 has 14 amino acids. The germline CDR1 and CDR2 sequences are DFQATT and SNEGSKA (reference sequence).

This clonotype was seen repeatedly, ten times or more. This chain joins TRBV11-2 and TRBJ2-7; no reliable D call. Germline V gene sequence: CDR1 SGHAT, CDR2 FQNNGV. This CDR3 is 12 amino acids long. The V end lost 4 bases, the J end lost 5 bases, and 9 bases lay between the germline ends. Here the CDR3 reads CASSWLGNEQYF. The CDR3, as DNA: TGTGCCAGCAGCTGGCTAGGGAACGAGCAGTACTTC.

This clonotype was seen repeatedly, ten times or more. A much more abundant neighbour one base away suggests this may be a read error. The gene calls are TRBV7-8 and TRBJ1-1, with D unresolved. The CDR3 totals 12 residues. Germline V lookup: CDR1 SGHVS, CDR2 FQNEAQ. The DNA for the CDR3 is TGTGTCAGCAGCTTCAGGTGGACTGAAGCTTTCTTT. Translating gives CVSSFRWTEAFF.

The rearrangement uses TRBV6-5 and TRBJ1-2; 7 bases are shared with TRBD1. Per the germline V gene, CDR1 is MNHEY and CDR2 is SVGAGI. The CDR3 contains 11 residues. After removal of 5 bases from V and 13 bases from J, the junction contained 7 bases not matched to a gene. CDR3 DNA sequence: TGTGCCAGCAGTCAGGGACAGATGATCACCTTC. As protein: CASSQGQMITF.

This clonotype was counted ten times or more. The gene calls are TRBV20-1 and TRBJ2-1; possibly TRBD2 for D (6 bases). V dropped 5 bases and J dropped 0 bases, with 14 bases sitting between them. The CDR3 is 15 amino acids. From germline, CDR1 is DFQATT and CDR2 SNEGSKA (reference sequence). CDR3 sequence reads: CSAPPGASSYNEQFF. In DNA form, the CDR3 reads TGCAGTGCTCCCCCGGGAGCAAGCTCCTACAATGAGCAGTTCTTC.

This clonotype was seen many times. The rearrangement joins TRBV3-1 to TRBJ2-7, with 10 bases matching TRBD1. There are 13 residues in the CDR3. Germline CDR1 LGHDT, CDR2 YNNKEL (reference sequence). Trimming took 4 bases from V and 6 from J; bases not matched to a gene: 3. Here the CDR3 DNA reads TGTGCCAGCAGCCCTTGGACAGGGGGCGAGCAGTACTTC. Its protein product is CASSPWTGGEQYF.

The table lists this clonotype with many counts. The CDR3 sequence is CSNRTGGTDTQYF. The DNA for the CDR3 is TGCAGTAACCGGACAGGGGGCACAGATACGCAGTATTTT. The chain couples TRBV20-1 to TRBJ2-3; TRBD1 aligns across 9 bases. The length of the CDR3 is 13 residues. The germline V gene encodes CDR1 DFQATT and CDR2 SNEGSKA (reference sequence). Trimming at V came to 8 bases and at J to 1 base, leaving 4 bases not matched to a gene.

This clonotype was picked up many times. The chain joins TRBV5-6 to TRBJ2-2; 8 nucleotides align to TRBD1. The V segment lost 0 bases and the J segment 6 bases; nucleotides outside the gene matches: 7. Germline V lookup: CDR1 SGHDT, CDR2 YYEEEE. The CDR3 contains 16 residues. In DNA form, the CDR3 reads TGTGCCAGCAGCTTGGGACAGGGGATAGGCGCCGGGGAGCTGTTTTTT. Amino acid sequence: CASSLGQGIGAGELFF.

In this sample, this clonotype turned up many times. The V call is TRBV7-2, the J call TRBJ2-3; 8 bases agree with TRBD2. The ends lost 0 bases at V and 0 bases at J; junction bases unmatched: 5. CDR1 and CDR2 from the germline V gene are SGHTA and FQGNSA. This CDR3 is built from 17 residues. Here the CDR3 reads CASSLASGGTSTDTQYF. The CDR3 DNA sequence: TGTGCCAGCAGCTTAGCGTCGGGGGGGACTAGCACAGATACGCAGTATTTT.

The sample holds many counts of this clonotype. V usage is TRBV5-6 and J usage is TRBJ1-2; maybe TRBD1 (5 bases). This CDR3 is built from 12 residues. Germline CDR1 is SGHDT and CDR2 is YYEEEE. Trimming pared 0 bases from V and 6 bases from J, leaving 6 bases between. CDR3 residues: CASSLVGDGYTF. The CDR3 bases are TGTGCCAGCAGCTTGGTAGGGGATGGCTACACCTTC.

This clonotype showed up many times. The V gene is TRBV7-9, the J gene TRBJ2-3; no clear D gene. Germline CDR1 reads SEHNR; CDR2 reads FQNEAQ (reference sequence). The CDR3 sequence is 14 residues long. V lost 2 bases to trimming and J lost 2 bases, with 8 bases between them. The CDR3, as DNA: TGTGCCAGCAGCTTATTCGACGACACAGATACGCAGTATTTT. Translation gives CASSLFDDTDTQYF.

This clonotype came up many times. The V call is TRBV4-3, the J call TRBJ2-1; 8 nucleotides agree with TRBD2. After removal of 0 bases from V and 5 bases from J, the junction contained 12 bases not matched to a gene. The CDR3 runs 18 residues. Germline V gene lookup returns CDR1 LGHNA and CDR2 YSLEER. The CDR3 here is CASSQEVLNIAGHNEQFF. In DNA, the CDR3 is TGCGCCAGCAGCCAAGAGGTCCTAAATATAGCGGGGCACAATGAGCAGTTCTTC.

This clonotype occurred many times. The chain carries TRBV9 and TRBJ2-7; D perhaps matches TRBD2 (5 bases). Germline lookup yields CDR1 SGDLS and CDR2 YYNGEE. V was shortened by 0 bases and J by 3 bases, with 10 bases between the two germline ends. The CDR3 extends over 14 amino acids. The CDR3 here is CASSVDSGGYEQYF. The DNA for the CDR3 is TGTGCCAGCAGCGTAGACAGTGGAGGCTACGAGCAGTACTTC.

At least ten counts were recorded for this clonotype. V gene TRBV6-2 or TRBV6-3 combines with J gene TRBJ2-1, with TRBD2 matching 11 bases. CDR1 is MNHEY, CDR2 SVGEGT, per germline. There are 18 residues in the CDR3. Trimming cost V 2 bases and J 0 bases; bases outside gene matches: 6. This CDR3 reads CASSYRLAGMDSYNEQFF. For the CDR3, the DNA is TGTGCCAGCAGTTACCGACTAGCGGGAATGGACTCCTACAATGAGCAGTTCTTC.

V gene TRBV5-1 combines with J gene TRBJ2-1; D not certain. CDR1 SGHRS and CDR2 YFSETQ come from the germline V gene. V was pared by 0 bases and J by 6 bases, with 7 bases between. This CDR3 is built from 13 residues. CDR3 protein: CASSLVLCNEQFF. DNA for the CDR3: TGCGCCAGCAGCTTGGTCCTTTGCAATGAGCAGTTCTTC.

This clonotype was counted ten times or more. The gene calls are TRBV29-1 and TRBJ1-4, with 9 bases matching TRBD1. CDR1 is SQVTM, CDR2 ANQGSEA, per germline. With V trimmed by 4 bases and J by 8 bases, 2 bases remained unmatched. This CDR3 spans 12 amino acids. CDR3 sequence: CSVGDRGEKLFF. The CDR3 DNA follows: TGCAGCGTTGGAGACAGGGGGGAAAAACTGTTTTTT.

This clonotype was seen at least ten times. The chain joins TRBV29-1 to TRBJ2-7; D not certain. Germline V gene lookup returns CDR1 SQVTM and CDR2 ANQGSEA. The CDR3 is 12 amino acids. Trimming stripped 4 bases from V and 4 bases from J, with 11 bases between. DNA of the CDR3: TGCAGCGTTGGGGAACCGTTATACGAGCAGTACTTC. This translates into CSVGEPLYEQYF.

This clonotype was observed at least ten times. CDR3 region: CSATGLAGGSDITDTQYF. The CDR3 DNA reads as TGCAGTGCTACGGGACTAGCGGGAGGATCCGATATCACAGATACGCAGTATTTT. This chain uses TRBV20-1 with TRBJ2-3; TRBD2 agrees at 15 bases. The CDR3 has 18 amino acids. The germline gives CDR1 DFQATT, CDR2 SNEGSKA (reference sequence). J lost 2 bases, V lost 4 bases, and 10 bases had no gene match.

This clonotype has only one observation. This chain links TRBV2 with TRBJ1-5; D might be TRBD1 (5 bases). This CDR3 comprises 14 residues. Germline loops: CDR1 SNHLY, CDR2 FYNNEI. The germline V and J ends were trimmed by 1 base and 4 bases, with 8 bases remaining between them. CDR3 bases: TGTGCCAGCAGTGAAGATTGGGGGAATCAGCCCCAGCATTTT. It translates to CASSEDWGNQPQHF. The whole variable domain, remainder taken from reference TRBV2 and TRBJ1-5, is EPEVTQTPSHQVTQMGQEVILRCVPISNHLYFYWYRQILGQKVEFLVSFYNNEISEKSEIFDDQFSVERPDGSNFTLKIRSTKLEDSAMYFCASSEDWGNQPQHFGDGTRLSIL.

This clonotype showed up many times. The chain is built from TRBV15 and TRBJ2-1; tentative D call: TRBD2 (6 bases). The germline V and J ends were trimmed by 5 bases and 5 bases, with 16 bases remaining between them. There are 15 residues in the CDR3. CDR1 and CDR2 (germline): LNHNV, YYDKDF (reference sequence). Here the CDR3 reads CATSPHRTTDNEQFF. The DNA of the CDR3 is TGTGCCACCAGCCCTCATAGGACTACCGACAATGAGCAGTTCTTC. Combining the CDR3 with reference TRBV15 and TRBJ2-1 gives the whole variable domain DAMVIQNPRYQVTQFGKPVTLSCSQTLNHNVMYWYQQKSSQAPKLLFHYYDKDFNNEADTPDNFQSRRPNTSFCFLDIRSPGLGDTAMYLCATSPHRTTDNEQFFGPGTRLTVL.